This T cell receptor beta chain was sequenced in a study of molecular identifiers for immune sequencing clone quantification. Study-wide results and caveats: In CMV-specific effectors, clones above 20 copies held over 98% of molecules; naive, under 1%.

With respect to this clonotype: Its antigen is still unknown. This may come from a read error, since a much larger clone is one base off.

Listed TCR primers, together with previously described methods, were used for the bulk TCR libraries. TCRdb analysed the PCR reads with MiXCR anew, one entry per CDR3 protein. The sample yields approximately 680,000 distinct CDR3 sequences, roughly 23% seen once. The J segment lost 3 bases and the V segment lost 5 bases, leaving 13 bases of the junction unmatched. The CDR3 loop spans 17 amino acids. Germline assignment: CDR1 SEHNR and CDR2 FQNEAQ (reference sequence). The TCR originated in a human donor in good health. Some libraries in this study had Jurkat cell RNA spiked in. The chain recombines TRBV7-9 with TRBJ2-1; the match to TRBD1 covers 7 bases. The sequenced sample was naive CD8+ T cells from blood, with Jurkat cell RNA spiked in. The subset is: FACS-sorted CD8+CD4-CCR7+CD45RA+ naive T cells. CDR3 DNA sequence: TGTGCCAGCAGCCCTGTTTACGAGGGACAGAACTACAATGAGCAGTTCTTC. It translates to CASSPVYEGQNYNEQFF.